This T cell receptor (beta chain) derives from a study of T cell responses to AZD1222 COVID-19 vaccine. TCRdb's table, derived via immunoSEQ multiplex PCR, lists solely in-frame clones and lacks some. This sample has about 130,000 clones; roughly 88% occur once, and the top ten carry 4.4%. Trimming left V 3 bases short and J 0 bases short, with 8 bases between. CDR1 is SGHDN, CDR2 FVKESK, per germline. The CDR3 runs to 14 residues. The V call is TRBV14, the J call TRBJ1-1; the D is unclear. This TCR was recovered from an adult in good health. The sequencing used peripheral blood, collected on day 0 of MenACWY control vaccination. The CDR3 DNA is TGTGCCAGCAGCCAGGGAAACATGAACACTGAAGCTTTCTTT. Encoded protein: CASSQGNMNTEAFF.